Below, 32 T cell receptor beta chains from the same sample are listed, as sequenced in a study of Ad26.COV2.S vaccination and SARS-CoV-2 variants. Repertoires were generated with immunoSEQ multiplex PCR, while TCRdb's copy carries only in-frame clones and drops some. The profile covers 250,000 or so clones, with around 90% appearing a single time and approximately 3% taken by the ten largest. The treatment: 19 received Ad26.COV2.S at low or high dose, single or two shots; roughly five received placebo; per-sample allocation not given. Day 63 following the first vaccine or placebo injection was when the samples were taken. Sequenced here: peripheral blood, sampled in a trial of Ad26.COV2.S vaccine versus placebo. These TCRs come from a person aged 18-60 years who received the Ad26.COV2.S COVID-19 vaccine or a placebo.

The V and J genes are TRBV10-3 and TRBJ2-7; D ambiguous. Germline loops: CDR1 ENHRY, CDR2 SYGVKD. Deletions cut 5 bases from V and 2 bases from J, with 16 bases between. The CDR3 extends over 15 amino acids. This chain's CDR3 is CAISNSPDGPYEQYF. In DNA, the CDR3 is TGTGCCATCAGTAATTCCCCGGACGGCCCCTACGAGCAGTACTTC.

CDR3 nucleotide sequence: TGTGCCAGTAGGAGACAGGGAAGGCAGTACTTC. Amino acids: CASRRQGRQYF. The gene calls are TRBV19 and TRBJ2-5, with 7 bases identical to TRBD1. Per germline, CDR1 LNHDA and CDR2 SQIVND (reference sequence). The CDR3 length is 11 residues. J gave up 11 bases and V 6 bases, and 6 bases lay outside the gene matches.

J is TRBJ1-1 and V is TRBV2; D unresolved. V shed 2 bases and J shed 6 bases, with 4 bases lying between them. CDR1 SNHLY and CDR2 FYNNEI come from the germline V gene. This CDR3 contains 11 residues. Here the CDR3 reads CASSESAEAFF. CDR3 DNA sequence: TGTGCCAGCAGTGAATCGGCTGAAGCTTTCTTT.

The V gene is TRBV19, the J gene TRBJ1-4; no clear D. The CDR3 covers 13 residues. Trimming removed 4 bases at V and 0 bases at J, with 3 bases between. Germline V gives CDR1 LNHDA, CDR2 SQIVND (reference sequence). CDR3 DNA sequence: TGTGCCAGTAGTACATCAACTAATGAAAAACTGTTTTTT. Its translation: CASSTSTNEKLFF.

This chain uses TRBV27 with TRBJ2-1; 9 bases map to TRBD2. This CDR3 is built from 15 residues. J was trimmed by 2 bases and V by 5 bases; bases with no gene match: 4. CDR1 is MNHEY, CDR2 SMNVEV, per germline (reference sequence). CDR3 DNA sequence: TGTGCCAGCAGTACCGGGACTAGCACCTACAATGAGCAGTTCTTC. As protein: CASSTGTSTYNEQFF.

This chain joins TRBV7-2 and TRBJ2-6; 14 nucleotides line up with TRBD2. V trimming: 0 bases; J trimming: 0 bases; junction bases outside the gene matches: 7. Germline V CDR1 and CDR2: SGHTA, FQGNSA. The CDR3 loop spans 21 amino acids. The CDR3 region has the DNA TGTGCCAGCAGCTTAGCGGGACTAGCGGGGGCACTAATCTCTGGGGCCAACGTCCTGACTTTC. This encodes CASSLAGLAGALISGANVLTF.

The genes are TRBV14 and TRBJ1-2; D is ambiguous. The ends were cut back, 1 base at V and 6 bases at J, with 12 bases in the middle. Looked up from germline, CDR1 is SGHDN and CDR2 is FVKESK. The CDR3 contains 14 residues. CDR3 in DNA: TGTGCCAGCAGCCAAGTCCGAGGTGGAAATGGCTACACCTTC. Translation: CASSQVRGGNGYTF.

This clone was seen a single time. V usage is TRBV10-1 and J usage is TRBJ2-1, with 8 bases matching TRBD2. This CDR3 comprises 14 residues. The V gene's germline CDR1 is WNHNN and CDR2 SYGVQD (reference sequence). The V and J ends lost 8 bases and 11 bases, in that order; junction bases with no gene match: 14. As DNA, the CDR3 is TGCGCCAGCCCCTTGGGTAGCGGGAAAGAACAGCAGTTCTTC. Amino acids: CASPLGSGKEQQFF.

The chain recombines TRBV14 with TRBJ1-2; D remains unclear. The germline CDR1 and CDR2 sequences are SGHDN and FVKESK. The CDR3 extends over 17 amino acids. V lost 0 bases to trimming and J lost 8 bases, with 22 bases between them. The CDR3 DNA reads TGTGCCAGCAGCCAAGATGAATCGCGGTATAGAGGGAGCGGCTACACCTTC. It encodes CASSQDESRYRGSGYTF.

Remarks on this clone: Other nucleotide sequences in the sample specify the same CDR3. The chain carries TRBV5-1 and TRBJ2-5; the match to TRBD2 covers 9 bases. With 4 bases clipped from V and 5 bases from J, the junction kept 12 bases outside the gene matches. Germline V gives CDR1 SGHRS, CDR2 YFSETQ. This CDR3 is built from 16 residues. CDR3 in DNA: TGCGCCAGCAGCCCAGGGCGCGGGGGGGCCAGGGAGACCCAGTACTTC. As protein: CASSPGRGGARETQYF.

This clone occurred a few times. The rearrangement uses TRBV7-9 and TRBJ1-5; 7 nucleotides agree with TRBD1. V lost 5 bases, J lost 0 bases, and 7 bases stayed unmatched. The CDR3 is 16 residues long. Germline CDR1 and CDR2: SEHNR and FQNEAQ (reference sequence). CDR3 nucleotides: TGTGCCAGCAGCGCCGGGACAGCCTTTAGCAATCAGCCCCAGCATTTT. Protein product: CASSAGTAFSNQPQHF.

The chain joins TRBV2 to TRBJ1-5; 8 bases fit TRBD1. Germline values: CDR1 SNHLY, CDR2 FYNNEI. V lost 5 bases to trimming and J lost 5 bases; unmatched junction nucleotides: 11. The CDR3 extends over 16 amino acids. The CDR3 loop is CASSPTGGSLHQPQHF. The CDR3, as DNA: TGTGCCAGCAGTCCTACAGGGGGGTCCCTCCATCAGCCCCAGCATTTT. Based on the CDR3 plus reference TRBV2 and TRBJ1-5, the full variable domain is EPEVTQTPSHQVTQMGQEVILRCVPISNHLYFYWYRQILGQKVEFLVSFYNNEISEKSEIFDDQFSVERPDGSNFTLKIRSTKLEDSAMYFCASSPTGGSLHQPQHFGDGTRLSIL.

This rearrangement joins TRBV6-2 or TRBV6-3 to TRBJ1-1, with TRBD1 as a possible D gene (6 bases). V was clipped by 2 bases and J by 2 bases, with 9 bases between them. The germline CDR1 and CDR2 sequences are MNHEY and SVGEGT. This CDR3 spans 14 amino acids. This CDR3 reads CASSYVGGNTEAFF. DNA of the CDR3: TGTGCCAGCAGTTACGTGGGGGGCAACACTGAAGCTTTCTTT.

The chain links TRBV12-3 or TRBV12-4 to TRBJ2-4; D is possibly TRBD2 (5 bases). The CDR3 is 13 amino acids. The germline V and J ends were trimmed by 6 bases and 13 bases, with 19 bases remaining between them. DNA of the CDR3: TGTGCCAGCAGCAGGAGGTCCCCCTCCCCCCAGTACTTC. Translated, it gives CASSRRSPSPQYF.

CDR3 sequence reads: CASSQEVRTDSNQPQHF. CDR3 nucleotide sequence: TGCGCCAGCAGCCAAGAAGTCAGAACTGATAGCAATCAGCCCCAGCATTTT. The chain recombines TRBV4-1 with TRBJ1-5; no firm D call. Germline assignment: CDR1 MGHRA and CDR2 YSYEKL. This CDR3 has 17 residues. V dropped 0 bases and J dropped 0 bases, with 12 bases sitting between them.

The chain employs TRBV30 and TRBJ2-3; D may be TRBD2 (6 bases). CDR3 length equals 12 residues. CDR1 and CDR2 (germline): GTSNPN, SVGIG (reference sequence). Deletions cut 2 bases from V and 8 bases from J, with 11 bases between. CDR3 protein: CAWSTTGGTQYF. Here the CDR3 DNA reads TGTGCCTGGAGTACAACCGGGGGTACGCAGTATTTT.

V usage is TRBV3-1 (or the pseudogene TRBV3-2) and J usage is TRBJ1-2; D unresolved. This CDR3 is 16 amino acids long. Germline lookup yields CDR1 LGHDT and CDR2 YNNKEL (reference sequence). Between the trimmed V and J ends, which lost 2 bases and 8 bases, there was a span of 21 bases. The CDR3 DNA follows: TGTGCCAGCAGCCAACTCCCTGGATCAGATTGGAGAGGCTACACCTTC. Translated, it gives CASSQLPGSDWRGYTF.

This clone was seen a handful of times. This sequence joins TRBV5-4 and TRBJ1-1; 10 positions match TRBD1. V trimming: 2 bases; J trimming: 2 bases; junction bases outside the gene matches: 3. The CDR3 sequence is 15 residues long. Germline CDR1 and CDR2: SGHNT and YYREEE (reference sequence). CDR3 sequence (DNA): TGTGCCAGCAGCTTTTGGGACAGGGGAAACACTGAAGCTTTCTTT. The encoded protein is CASSFWDRGNTEAFF.

The chain couples TRBV3-1 (or the pseudogene TRBV3-2) to TRBJ2-7; no clear D gene. This CDR3 has 12 amino acids. Trimming pared 10 bases from V and 1 base from J, leaving 11 bases between. CDR1 LGHDT and CDR2 YNNKEL come from the germline V gene (reference sequence). DNA for the CDR3: TGTGCCACCCGAGGAGAGTCCTACGAGCAGTACGTC. Translation gives CATRGESYEQYV.

The rearrangement uses TRBV3-1 (or the pseudogene TRBV3-2) and TRBJ2-1, with D perhaps TRBD2 (6 bases). Germline CDR1 LGHDT, CDR2 YNNKEL (reference sequence). With 2 bases removed from V and 0 bases from J, the gap between germline ends came to 17 bases. This CDR3 spans 18 amino acids. The CDR3 DNA reads as TGTGCCAGCAGCCAACAGATCGGGGGTCGAAGCTCCTACAATGAGCAGTTCTTC. Its protein product is CASSQQIGGRSSYNEQFF.

The J gene is TRBJ1-1, the V gene TRBV6-2 or TRBV6-3, with D unresolved. V was clipped by 6 bases and J by 1 base, with 9 bases between them. From germline, CDR1 is MNHEY and CDR2 SVGEGT. There are 13 residues in the CDR3. CDR3 nucleotides: TGTGCCAGCAGCCTTAACTGGAACACTGAAGCTTTCTTT. Amino acids: CASSLNWNTEAFF.

This chain uses TRBV5-8 with TRBJ1-3; D not certain. The length of the CDR3 is 15 residues. Germline V gene lookup returns CDR1 SGHTS and CDR2 YDEGEE. V dropped 0 bases and J dropped 3 bases, with 10 bases sitting between them. CDR3 residues: CASSLVSGFGNTIYF. CDR3 nucleotides: TGTGCCAGCAGCTTGGTGTCCGGATTTGGAAACACCATATATTTT.

In its sample, this clone was seen once. The chain employs TRBV15 and TRBJ1-3; D ambiguous. The CDR3 has 15 amino acids. Germline V gene lookup returns CDR1 LNHNV and CDR2 YYDKDF (reference sequence). V was cut by 3 bases and J by 0 bases, with 9 bases left in between. The CDR3 sequence is CATSSRERSGNTIYF. As DNA, the CDR3 is TGTGCCACCAGCAGCCGGGAACGCTCTGGAAACACCATATATTTT.

The V call is TRBV5-4, the J call TRBJ2-7; TRBD1 matches 9 bases. Germline V gene data show CDR1 as SGHNT and CDR2 as YYREEE (reference sequence). The CDR3 consists of 15 residues. The junction had 11 bases not matched to a gene; V was cut back by 4 bases and J by 6 bases. The CDR3 DNA follows: TGTGCCAGCAGCAGAACCGGGACAGGGAGTTTCGAGCAGTACGTC. Its protein product is CASSRTGTGSFEQYV.

J is TRBJ1-3 and V is TRBV7-6; perhaps TRBD1 as D (5 bases). The germline V and J ends were trimmed by 3 bases and 9 bases, with 12 bases remaining between them. The CDR3 spans 13 residues. Germline CDR1 reads SGHVS; CDR2 reads FNYEAQ. The chain's CDR3 is CASSFQSGGTIYF. DNA for the CDR3: TGTGCCAGCAGCTTCCAGTCCGGGGGCACCATATATTTT.

The J gene is TRBJ2-5, the V gene TRBV9; 10 nucleotides match TRBD2. This CDR3 contains 17 residues. V was clipped by 4 bases and J by 5 bases; unmatched bases: 14. CDR1 and CDR2 from the germline V gene are SGDLS and YYNGEE. The CDR3 reads CASSPFSGGPAWETQYF. In DNA form, the CDR3 reads TGTGCCAGCAGCCCCTTTAGCGGGGGGCCGGCCTGGGAGACCCAGTACTTC.

This chain links TRBV6-1 with TRBJ1-5, with D unresolved. The CDR3 sequence is 12 residues long. Trimming took off 2 bases at V and 7 bases at J, with 6 bases between the two ends. Per germline, CDR1 MNHNS and CDR2 SASEGT. The CDR3 sequence is CASSEPGQPQHF. The CDR3 coding sequence is TGTGCCAGCAGTGAACCGGGACAGCCCCAGCATTTT.

The chain has TRBV6-5 and TRBJ2-7, with 8 bases fitting TRBD2. V was pared by 5 bases and J by 6 bases, with 9 bases of the junction left unmatched. The CDR3 has 14 residues. Germline V gene sequence: CDR1 MNHEY, CDR2 SVGAGI. DNA for the CDR3: TGTGCCAGCAGTACCTCCGGGACTAGTCTCGAGCAGTACGTC. The encoded protein is CASSTSGTSLEQYV.

The chain carries TRBV6-5 and TRBJ1-5; D ambiguous. Germline V gives CDR1 MNHEY, CDR2 SVGAGI. Trimming cost V 0 bases and J 1 base, with 4 bases left between them. There are 14 residues in the CDR3. The DNA of the CDR3 is TGTGCCAGCAGTTACTCGTCGAGCAATCAGCCCCAGCATTTT. This encodes CASSYSSSNQPQHF.

The chain carries TRBV7-9 and TRBJ1-4, with D maybe TRBD1 (6 bases). Trimming took off 2 bases at V and 3 bases at J, with 13 bases between the two ends. CDR1 and CDR2 from the germline V gene are SEHNR and FQNEAQ (reference sequence). The CDR3 loop spans 16 amino acids. The CDR3 nucleotides read TGTGCCAGCAGCTTAATAAAGGCAGGGGCTAATGAAAAACTGTTTTTT. This sequence encodes CASSLIKAGANEKLFF.

This clone was recorded once. The V gene is TRBV4-1, the J gene TRBJ1-4; D gene unclear. Trimming shortened V by 1 base and J by 7 bases, and 13 bases separated the two germline ends. There are 15 residues in the CDR3. The V gene's germline CDR1 is MGHRA and CDR2 YSYEKL. Here the CDR3 DNA reads TGCGCCAGCAGCCAAGCCGATACGGGCGGTGAAAAACTGTTTTTT. Its translation: CASSQADTGGEKLFF.

The V gene is TRBV29-1, the J gene TRBJ2-1; weak D call: TRBD2 (6 bases). Between the trimmed V and J ends, which lost 7 bases and 7 bases, there was a span of 17 bases. The CDR3 is 13 residues long. CDR1 and CDR2 (germline): SQVTM, ANQGSEA. DNA for the CDR3: TGCAGCGCCCTCGCGGGTGGAGGGAATGAGCAGTTCTTC. Its translation is CSALAGGGNEQFF.